These 25 T cell receptor beta chains were sequenced from one sample in a study of a mutant IDH1 vaccine in newly diagnosed glioma. The time point here: week 35, safety follow-up. It was 300 ug of mutant IDH1 20-mer peptide that made up each vaccine dose, given with topical imiquimod. The data were produced by immunoSEQ multiplex PCR, yet TCRdb's version contains in-frame clones alone and is incomplete. The data hold about 64,000 clones, with roughly 74% observed a single time. No antigens are known for them. The sample here was PBMCs, taken from a glioma patient whose treatment included an IDH1 peptide vaccine. The source is a man over 45 with glioma.

Only a few counts were recorded for this clone. The chain recombines TRBV29-1 with TRBJ1-2; D is uncertain. V was cut by 5 bases and J by 0 bases, with 16 bases left in between. Germline loops: CDR1 SQVTM, CDR2 ANQGSEA. The CDR3 totals 15 residues. DNA of the CDR3: TGCAGCGTTCCCTGGCGTGGCAGAACTAACTATGGCTACACCTTC. Translation gives CSVPWRGRTNYGYTF.

This clone came up a few times. The chain recombines TRBV4-1 with TRBJ1-2, with 11 bases fitting TRBD1. With V trimmed by 3 bases and J by 8 bases, 8 bases remained unmatched. The CDR3 totals 15 residues. CDR1 and CDR2 from the germline V gene are MGHRA and YSYEKL. CDR3 sequence: CASSQGGQGARGYTF. The CDR3 DNA is TGCGCCAGCAGCCAGGGCGGACAGGGGGCAAGGGGCTACACCTTC.

CDR3: CASSLDTGELFF. The CDR3, as DNA: TGTGCCAGCAGCTTGGACACCGGGGAGCTGTTTTTT. This chain uses TRBV5-4 with TRBJ2-2; D gene ambiguous. The length of the CDR3 is 12 residues. The germline V gene has CDR1 SGHNT and CDR2 YYREEE (reference sequence). V gave up 0 bases and J gave up 3 bases, with 0 bases separating them. Full variable domain (rest looked up from reference TRBV5-4 and TRBJ2-2): ETGVTQSPTHLIKTRGQQVTLRCSSQSGHNTVSWYQQALGQGPQFIFQYYREEENGRGNFPPRFSGLQFPNYSSELNVNALELDDSALYLCASSLDTGELFFGEGSRLTVL.

Only one count was recorded for this clone. The chain joins TRBV29-1 to TRBJ1-2; D is perhaps TRBD1 (6 bases). From germline, CDR1 is SQVTM and CDR2 ANQGSEA. This CDR3 is built from 14 residues. Trimming took 0 bases from V and 7 from J, leaving 15 bases between them. CDR3 nucleotides: TGCAGCGTTGAAGAGGGGGGCCAGGGCATTGGCTACACCTTC. This encodes CSVEEGGQGIGYTF.

The CDR3 region has the DNA TGTGCCAGCAGCTTCCGGGGGAAAGAGACCCAGTACTTC. This gives the protein CASSFRGKETQYF. The rearrangement joins TRBV7-8 to TRBJ2-5; the D gene is possibly TRBD2 (6 bases). The CDR3 totals 13 residues. V was pared by 3 bases and J by 3 bases, with 8 bases between. Germline V gives CDR1 SGHVS, CDR2 FQNEAQ.

The genes are TRBV4-3 and TRBJ2-1, with 11 bases that match TRBD1. Germline values: CDR1 LGHNA, CDR2 YSLEER. Trimming at V came to 6 bases and at J to 8 bases, leaving 9 bases not matched to a gene. CDR3 length: 15 residues. CDR3 nucleotide sequence: TGCGCCAGCAGTTTCGGAGGACAGGGGGCCGATGAGCAGTTCTTC. Translation gives CASSFGGQGADEQFF.

The rearrangement links TRBV9 to TRBJ1-4, with D perhaps matching TRBD1 (6 bases). Germline V gives CDR1 SGDLS, CDR2 YYNGEE. Trimming took off 6 bases at V and 7 bases at J, with 16 bases between the two ends. The CDR3 is 14 amino acids. The DNA for the CDR3 is TGTGCCAGCAAGGAGGAAGGGGGTGGTGAAAAACTGTTTTTT. Its protein is CASKEEGGGEKLFF.

This clone was counted a few times. The chain combines TRBV29-1 with TRBJ1-2, with TRBD1 as a possible D gene (6 bases). The V gene's germline CDR1 is SQVTM and CDR2 ANQGSEA. Trimming removed 6 bases from V and 3 bases from J, with 8 bases in between. The CDR3 has 11 residues. CDR3: CSVRTDYGYTF. In DNA form, the CDR3 reads TGCAGCGTCCGGACAGACTATGGCTACACCTTC.

This clone was counted a single time. The chain carries TRBV5-1 and TRBJ1-2; 7 bases fit TRBD1. CDR3 length: 15 amino acids. CDR1 is SGHRS, CDR2 YFSETQ, per germline. Unmatched junction bases numbered 15, after V lost 5 bases and J lost 8 bases. The CDR3 reads CASRRDTGEPGGYTF. The CDR3 region has the DNA TGCGCCAGCAGGCGAGATACAGGGGAGCCGGGAGGCTACACCTTC.

This clone was counted between two and nine times. This chain uses TRBV13 with TRBJ1-1; D is uncertain. The CDR3 totals 13 residues. Germline-derived CDR1 and CDR2 are PRHDT and FYEKMQ (reference sequence). The V and J ends lost 0 bases and 2 bases respectively, with 4 bases between them. The DNA of the CDR3 is TGTGCCAGCAGCTTAGGGGACAACACTGAAGCTTTCTTT. It yields the protein CASSLGDNTEAFF.

This clone turned up a few times. The V and J genes are TRBV2 and TRBJ2-7; D gene ambiguous. The CDR3 is 14 residues long. Germline V gene data show CDR1 as SNHLY and CDR2 as FYNNEI. V was trimmed by 5 bases and J by 6 bases, leaving 17 bases between them. The CDR3 sequence: CASSPIPSAVEQYF. The CDR3 DNA is TGTGCCAGCAGTCCTATCCCTTCAGCCGTCGAGCAGTACTTC.

The chain couples TRBV9 to TRBJ2-1; TRBD1 or TRBD2 may be the D gene (6 bases each). V was cut by 6 bases and J by 9 bases, with 22 bases left in between. Germline V gene lookup returns CDR1 SGDLS and CDR2 YYNGEE. The CDR3 runs to 15 residues. This CDR3 reads CASTLLGGPPGEQFF. The DNA for the CDR3 is TGTGCCAGCACCCTCTTAGGGGGGCCCCCCGGTGAGCAGTTCTTC. Complete variable domain (other parts from reference TRBV9 and TRBJ2-1): DSGVTQTPKHLITATGQRVTLRCSPRSGDLSVYWYQQSLDQGLQFLIQYYNGEERAKGNILERFSAQQFPDLHSELNLSSLELGDSALYFCASTLLGGPPGEQFFGPGTRLTVL.

The V and J genes are TRBV15 and TRBJ1-2; 7 bases match TRBD1. Unmatched junction bases numbered 6, after V lost 2 bases and J lost 3 bases. Germline CDR1 LNHNV, CDR2 YYDKDF (reference sequence). This CDR3 spans 15 amino acids. The CDR3 DNA follows: TGTGCCACCAGCAGACCCGGGACAGTCGACTATGGCTACACCTTC. Its protein product is CATSRPGTVDYGYTF.

This clone was recorded once. The rearrangement links TRBV4-1 to TRBJ1-1; no clear D. V was clipped by 0 bases and J by 1 base, with 0 bases between them. Germline-derived CDR1 and CDR2 are MGHRA and YSYEKL. The CDR3 contains 12 residues. CDR3 DNA: TGCGCCAGCAGCCAAGAGAACACTGAAGCTTTCTTT. Translation gives CASSQENTEAFF.

This rearrangement joins TRBV19 to TRBJ2-1; D ambiguous. The V and J ends lost 1 base and 3 bases respectively, with 7 bases between them. In germline, CDR1 is LNHDA, CDR2 SQIVND (reference sequence). This CDR3 spans 14 amino acids. In nucleotides, the CDR3 is TGTGCCAGTAGTATAGGGCAGAGCTACAATGAGCAGTTCTTC. It specifies CASSIGQSYNEQFF.

This chain uses TRBV5-1 with TRBJ2-7; 11 positions agree with TRBD1. CDR1 SGHRS and CDR2 YFSETQ come from the germline V gene. Trimming cost V 1 base and J 5 bases; bases outside gene matches: 8. This CDR3 contains 16 residues. The chain's CDR3 is CASSLNGQDRGHEQYF. CDR3 DNA: TGCGCCAGCAGCTTGAACGGGCAGGACAGGGGGCACGAGCAGTACTTC. The variable domain in full, with the rest retrieved from reference TRBV5-1 and TRBJ2-7, is KAGVTQTPRYLIKTRGQQVTLSCSPISGHRSVSWYQQTPGQGLQFLFEYFSETQRNKGNFPGRFSGRQFSNSRSEMNVSTLELGDSALYLCASSLNGQDRGHEQYFGPGTRLTVT.

This clone was counted only a few times. Distinct nucleotide sequences in the sample also encode this CDR3. The rearrangement uses TRBV7-8 and TRBJ1-2; TRBD1 agrees at 10 bases. The V gene's germline CDR1 is SGHVS and CDR2 FQNEAQ. V lost 3 bases to trimming and J lost 4 bases; unmatched junction nucleotides: 2. The CDR3 has 14 amino acids. The CDR3 region has the DNA TGTGCCAGCAGCTTGGGGGACAGGGGCTATGGCTACACCTTC. It specifies CASSLGDRGYGYTF.

The J gene is TRBJ1-5, the V gene TRBV7-9, with D unresolved. Germline CDR1 SEHNR, CDR2 FQNEAQ (reference sequence). Trimming left V 5 bases short and J 6 bases short, with 11 bases between. This CDR3 has 13 amino acids. The CDR3 protein is CASSVDWAQPQHF. As DNA, the CDR3 is TGTGCCAGCAGCGTCGACTGGGCTCAGCCCCAGCATTTT. Filled out from reference TRBV7-9 and TRBJ1-5, the complete variable domain reads DTGVSQNPRHKITKRGQNVTFRCDPISEHNRLYWYRQTLGQGPEFLTYFQNEAQLEKSRLLSDRFSAERPKGSFSTLEIQRTEQGDSAMYLCASSVDWAQPQHFGDGTRLSIL.

This clone has a handful of counts. This chain joins TRBV27 and TRBJ1-4, with D possibly being TRBD1 (6 bases). Germline CDR1 reads MNHEY; CDR2 reads SMNVEV (reference sequence). V dropped 2 bases and J dropped 5 bases, with 9 bases sitting between them. CDR3 length: 14 residues. In DNA, the CDR3 is TGTGCCAGCAGTTTAGGGGGCACAAATGAAAAACTGTTTTTT. Protein: CASSLGGTNEKLFF. Full variable domain (rest looked up from reference TRBV27 and TRBJ1-4): EAQVTQNPRYLITVTGKKLTVTCSQNMNHEYMSWYRQDPGLGLRQIYYSMNVEVTDKGDVPEGYKVSRKEKRNFPLILESPSPNQTSLYFCASSLGGTNEKLFFGSGTQLSVL.

The chain recombines TRBV19 with TRBJ1-4; D not resolved. Trimming took off 5 bases at V and 4 bases at J, with 5 bases between the two ends. Germline V gives CDR1 LNHDA, CDR2 SQIVND (reference sequence). This CDR3 has 12 residues. CDR3 coding DNA: TGTGCCAGTAGTCTTCTTAATGAAAAACTGTTTTTT. Amino acids: CASSLLNEKLFF.

The chain uses TRBV5-6 and TRBJ1-1; 7 nucleotides align to TRBD1. The CDR3 runs to 14 residues. CDR1 and CDR2 from the germline V gene are SGHDT and YYEEEE. V shed 3 bases, J shed 1 base, and the junction held 3 bases outside the gene matches. CDR3 sequence reads: CASSWGTANTEAFF. The CDR3 nucleotides read TGTGCCAGCAGCTGGGGGACAGCGAACACTGAAGCTTTCTTT.

The J gene is TRBJ2-1, the V gene TRBV29-1; 8 nucleotides align to TRBD1. CDR1 is SQVTM and CDR2 is ANQGSEA in the germline V gene. With 7 bases clipped from V and 2 bases from J, the junction kept 7 bases outside the gene matches. This CDR3 contains 14 residues. CDR3 protein: CSAEGTGPYNEQFF. As DNA, the CDR3 is TGCAGCGCCGAAGGGACAGGCCCCTACAATGAGCAGTTCTTC.

The gene calls are TRBV11-3 and TRBJ2-2; unclear D gene. V lost 1 base and J 5 bases, leaving 5 bases between the germline ends. This CDR3 is 13 amino acids long. Germline V CDR1 and CDR2: SGHNT, YENEEA. CDR3 bases: TGTGCCAGCAGCTTAGGCATGACCGGGGAGCTGTTTTTT. Translating it yields CASSLGMTGELFF.

The CDR3 region is CAWSSGNPYEQYF. The CDR3 coding sequence is TGTGCCTGGAGTTCAGGGAACCCCTACGAGCAGTACTTC. The chain combines TRBV30 with TRBJ2-7, with D possibly being TRBD1 (5 bases). The V end lost 2 bases, the J end lost 2 bases, and 10 bases lay between the germline ends. Germline V gives CDR1 GTSNPN, CDR2 SVGIG (reference sequence). The CDR3 extends over 13 amino acids. Together with reference TRBV30 and TRBJ2-7, the CDR3 gives the full variable domain: SQTIHQWPATLVQPVGSPLSLECTVEGTSNPNLYWYRQAAGRGLQLLFYSVGIGQISSEVPQNLSASRPQDRQFILSSKKLLLSDSGFYLCAWSSGNPYEQYFGPGTRLTVT.

V gene TRBV7-9 combines with J gene TRBJ1-1; D call uncertain. Trimming took off 5 bases at V and 2 bases at J, with 18 bases between the two ends. CDR1 is SEHNR, CDR2 FQNEAQ, per germline (reference sequence). CDR3 length: 16 amino acids. CDR3 protein: CASSPPRPGGNTEAFF. CDR3 bases: TGTGCCAGCAGCCCCCCAAGGCCGGGAGGTAACACTGAAGCTTTCTTT.